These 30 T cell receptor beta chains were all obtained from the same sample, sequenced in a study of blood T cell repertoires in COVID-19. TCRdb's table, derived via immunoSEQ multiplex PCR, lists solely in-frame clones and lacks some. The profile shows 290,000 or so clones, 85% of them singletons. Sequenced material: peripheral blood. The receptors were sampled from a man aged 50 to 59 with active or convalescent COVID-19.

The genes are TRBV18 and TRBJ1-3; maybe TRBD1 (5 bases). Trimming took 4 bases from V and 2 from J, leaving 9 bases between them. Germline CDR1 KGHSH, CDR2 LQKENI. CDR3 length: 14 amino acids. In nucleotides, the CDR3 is TGTGCCAGCTCACTGGACATTACTGGAAACACCATATATTTT. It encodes CASSLDITGNTIYF.

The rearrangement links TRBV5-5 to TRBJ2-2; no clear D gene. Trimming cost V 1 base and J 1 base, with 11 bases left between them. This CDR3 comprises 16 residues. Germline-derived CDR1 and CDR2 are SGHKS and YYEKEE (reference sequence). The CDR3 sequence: CASSLSFRGNTGELFF. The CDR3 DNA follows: TGTGCCAGCAGCTTGTCCTTTCGCGGGAACACCGGGGAGCTGTTTTTT.

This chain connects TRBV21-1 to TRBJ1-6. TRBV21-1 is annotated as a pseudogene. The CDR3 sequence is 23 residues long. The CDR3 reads CASSIRPRNGERFGSFYNSPLHF. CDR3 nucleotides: TGTGCCAGCAGCATCCGACCAAGAAACGGAGAAAGGTTTGGAAGTTTCTATAATTCACCCCTCCACTTT.

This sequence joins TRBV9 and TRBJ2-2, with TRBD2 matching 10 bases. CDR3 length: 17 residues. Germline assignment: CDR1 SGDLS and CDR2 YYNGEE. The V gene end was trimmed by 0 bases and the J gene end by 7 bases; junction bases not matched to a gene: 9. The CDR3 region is CASSVAPAGGGNGELFF. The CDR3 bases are TGTGCCAGCAGCGTAGCCCCAGCGGGAGGGGGGAACGGGGAGCTGTTTTTT. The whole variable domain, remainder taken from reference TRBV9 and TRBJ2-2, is DSGVTQTPKHLITATGQRVTLRCSPRSGDLSVYWYQQSLDQGLQFLIQYYNGEERAKGNILERFSAQQFPDLHSELNLSSLELGDSALYFCASSVAPAGGGNGELFFGEGSRLTVL.

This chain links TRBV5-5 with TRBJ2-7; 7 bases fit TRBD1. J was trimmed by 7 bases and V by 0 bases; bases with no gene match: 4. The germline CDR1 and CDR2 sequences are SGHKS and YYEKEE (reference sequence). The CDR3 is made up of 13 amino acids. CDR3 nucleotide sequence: TGTGCCAGCAGCTTGGGACAGGGCGGTGAGCAGTACTTC. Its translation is CASSLGQGGEQYF.

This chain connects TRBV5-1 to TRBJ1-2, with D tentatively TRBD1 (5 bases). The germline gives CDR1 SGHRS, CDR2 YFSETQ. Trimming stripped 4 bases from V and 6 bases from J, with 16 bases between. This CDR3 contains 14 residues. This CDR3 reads CASSLMGGEDGYTF. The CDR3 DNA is TGCGCCAGCAGCCTAATGGGGGGTGAGGATGGCTACACCTTC.

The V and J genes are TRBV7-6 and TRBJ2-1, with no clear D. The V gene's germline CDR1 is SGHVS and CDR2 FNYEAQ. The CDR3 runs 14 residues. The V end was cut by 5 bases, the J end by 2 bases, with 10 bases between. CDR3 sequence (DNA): TGTGCCAGCAGCCACGTTGGCCCCTACAATGAGCAGTTCTTC. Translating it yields CASSHVGPYNEQFF.

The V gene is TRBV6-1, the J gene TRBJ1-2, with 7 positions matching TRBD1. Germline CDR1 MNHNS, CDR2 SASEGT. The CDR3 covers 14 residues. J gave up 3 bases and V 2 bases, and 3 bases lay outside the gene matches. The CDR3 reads CASSEYRGHYGYTF. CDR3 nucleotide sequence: TGTGCCAGCAGTGAATACAGGGGTCACTATGGCTACACCTTC.

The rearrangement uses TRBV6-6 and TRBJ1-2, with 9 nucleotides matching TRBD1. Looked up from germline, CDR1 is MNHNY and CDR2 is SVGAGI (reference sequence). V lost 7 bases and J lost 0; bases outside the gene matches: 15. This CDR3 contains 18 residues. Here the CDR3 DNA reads TGTGCCAGCACTCGACAAGGGACAGGGATTCTGTCTAACTATGGCTACACCTTC. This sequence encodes CASTRQGTGILSNYGYTF.

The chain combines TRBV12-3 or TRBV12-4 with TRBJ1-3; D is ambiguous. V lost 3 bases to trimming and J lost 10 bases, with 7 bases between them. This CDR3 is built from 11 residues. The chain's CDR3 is CASSFGMTIYF. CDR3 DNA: TGTGCCAGCAGTTTTGGCATGACCATATATTTT.

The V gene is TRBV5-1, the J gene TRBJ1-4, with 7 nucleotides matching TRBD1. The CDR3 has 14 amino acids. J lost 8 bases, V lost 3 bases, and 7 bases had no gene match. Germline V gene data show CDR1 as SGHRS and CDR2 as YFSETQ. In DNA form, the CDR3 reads TGCGCCAGCAGCTGGACAGGATATGAGGAAAAACTGTTTTTT. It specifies CASSWTGYEEKLFF.

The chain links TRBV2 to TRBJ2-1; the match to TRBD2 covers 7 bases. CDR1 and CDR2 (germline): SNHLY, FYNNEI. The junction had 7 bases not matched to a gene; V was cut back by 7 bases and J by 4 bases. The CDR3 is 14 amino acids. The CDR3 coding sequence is TGTGCCAGCAAACGGGCTAGCGGATACAATGAGCAGTTCTTC. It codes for CASKRASGYNEQFF.

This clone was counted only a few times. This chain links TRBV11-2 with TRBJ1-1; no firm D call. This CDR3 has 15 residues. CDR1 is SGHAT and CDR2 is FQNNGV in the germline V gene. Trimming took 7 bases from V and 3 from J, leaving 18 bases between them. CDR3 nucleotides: TGTGCCAGCATTGGACGAGGGTTCGTGGACACTGAAGCTTTCTTT. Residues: CASIGRGFVDTEAFF.

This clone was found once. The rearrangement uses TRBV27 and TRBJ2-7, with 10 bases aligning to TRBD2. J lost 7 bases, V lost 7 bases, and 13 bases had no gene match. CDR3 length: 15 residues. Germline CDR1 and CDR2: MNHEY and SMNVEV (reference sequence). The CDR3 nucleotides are TGTGCCAGCACCCCGAACCTAGCGGGAGTGCGAGAGCAGTACTTC. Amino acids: CASTPNLAGVREQYF.

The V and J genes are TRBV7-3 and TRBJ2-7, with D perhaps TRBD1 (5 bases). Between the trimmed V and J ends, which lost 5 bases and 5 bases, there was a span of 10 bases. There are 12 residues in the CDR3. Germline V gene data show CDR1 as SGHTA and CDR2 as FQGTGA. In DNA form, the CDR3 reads TGTGCCAGCAGCCCGCCAGGGAACGAGCAGTACTTC. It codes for CASSPPGNEQYF.

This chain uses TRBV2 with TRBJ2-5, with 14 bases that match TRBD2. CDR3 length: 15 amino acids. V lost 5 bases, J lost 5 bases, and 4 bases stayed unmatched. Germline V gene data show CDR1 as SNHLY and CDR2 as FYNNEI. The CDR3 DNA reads TGTGCCAGCAGTCCGGGACTAGCGGGAGTTGAGACCCAGTACTTC. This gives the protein CASSPGLAGVETQYF.

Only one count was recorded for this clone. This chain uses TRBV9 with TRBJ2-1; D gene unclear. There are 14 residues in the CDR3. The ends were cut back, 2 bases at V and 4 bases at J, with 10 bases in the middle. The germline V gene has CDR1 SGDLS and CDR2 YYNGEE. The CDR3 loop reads CASSVSQNYNEQFF. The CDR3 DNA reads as TGTGCCAGCAGCGTTTCACAGAATTACAATGAGCAGTTCTTC.

The CDR3 region is CASSSVYQETQYF. The CDR3 DNA follows: TGTGCCAGCAGCTCCGTGTACCAAGAGACCCAGTACTTC. The gene calls are TRBV7-3 and TRBJ2-5; no reliable D call. Trimming removed 4 bases from V and 0 bases from J, with 6 bases in between. CDR3 length: 13 residues. CDR1 is SGHTA, CDR2 FQGTGA, per germline.

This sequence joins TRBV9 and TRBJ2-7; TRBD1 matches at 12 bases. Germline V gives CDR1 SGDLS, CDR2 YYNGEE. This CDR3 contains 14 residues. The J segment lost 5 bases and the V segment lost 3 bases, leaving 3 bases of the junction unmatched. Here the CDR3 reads CASSGGTGGHEQYF. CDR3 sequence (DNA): TGTGCCAGCAGCGGCGGGACAGGGGGCCACGAGCAGTACTTC.

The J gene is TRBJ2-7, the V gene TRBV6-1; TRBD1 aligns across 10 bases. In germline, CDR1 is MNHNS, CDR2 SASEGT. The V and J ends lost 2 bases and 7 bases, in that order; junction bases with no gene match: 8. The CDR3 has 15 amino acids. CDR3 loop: CASSERGQGMGEQYF. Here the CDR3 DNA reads TGTGCCAGCAGTGAACGGGGACAGGGGATGGGGGAGCAGTACTTC.

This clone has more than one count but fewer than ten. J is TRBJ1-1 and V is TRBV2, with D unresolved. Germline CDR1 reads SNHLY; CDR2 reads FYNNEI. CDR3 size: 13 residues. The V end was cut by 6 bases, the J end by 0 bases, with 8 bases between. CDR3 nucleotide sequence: TGTGCCAGCAGAGAGAGTTTGAACACTGAAGCTTTCTTT. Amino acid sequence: CASRESLNTEAFF. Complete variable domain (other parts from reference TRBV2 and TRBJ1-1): EPEVTQTPSHQVTQMGQEVILRCVPISNHLYFYWYRQILGQKVEFLVSFYNNEISEKSEIFDDQFSVERPDGSNFTLKIRSTKLEDSAMYFCASRESLNTEAFFGQGTRLTVV.

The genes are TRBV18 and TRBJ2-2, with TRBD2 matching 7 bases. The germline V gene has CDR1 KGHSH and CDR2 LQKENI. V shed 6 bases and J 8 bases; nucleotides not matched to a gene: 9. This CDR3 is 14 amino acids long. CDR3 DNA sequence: TGTGCCAGCTCCCCGACTAGCCTCTCTGGGGAGCTGTTTTTT. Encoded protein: CASSPTSLSGELFF.

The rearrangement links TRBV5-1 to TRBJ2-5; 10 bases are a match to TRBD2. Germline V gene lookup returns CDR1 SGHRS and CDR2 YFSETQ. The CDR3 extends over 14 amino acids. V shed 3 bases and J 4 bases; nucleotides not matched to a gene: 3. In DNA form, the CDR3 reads TGCGCCAGCAGCTCCTCTAGCGGGGGAGAGACCCAGTACTTC. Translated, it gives CASSSSSGGETQYF.

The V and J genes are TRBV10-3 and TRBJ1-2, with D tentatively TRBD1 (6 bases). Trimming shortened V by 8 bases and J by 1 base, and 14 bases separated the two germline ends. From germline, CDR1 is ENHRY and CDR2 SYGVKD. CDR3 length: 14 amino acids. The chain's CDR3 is CAISRGLDNYGYTF. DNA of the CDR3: TGTGCCATCTCCAGGGGCCTCGATAACTATGGCTACACCTTC.

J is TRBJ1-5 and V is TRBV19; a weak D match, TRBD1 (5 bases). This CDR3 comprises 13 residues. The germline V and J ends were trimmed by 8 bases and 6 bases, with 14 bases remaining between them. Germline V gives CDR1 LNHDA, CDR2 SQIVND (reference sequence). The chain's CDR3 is CASGRGGVQPQHF. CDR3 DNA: TGTGCCAGTGGCCGGGGGGGAGTTCAGCCCCAGCATTTT. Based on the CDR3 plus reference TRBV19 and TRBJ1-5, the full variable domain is DGGITQSPKYLFRKEGQNVTLSCEQNLNHDAMYWYRQDPGQGLRLIYYSQIVNDFQKGDIAEGYSVSREKKESFPLTVTSAQKNPTAFYLCASGRGGVQPQHFGDGTRLSIL.

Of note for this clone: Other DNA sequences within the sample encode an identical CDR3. CDR3 sequence (DNA): TGCGCCAGCAGCAGGGAGGATAACTATGGCTACACCTTC. It is translated as CASSREDNYGYTF. The chain combines TRBV5-1 with TRBJ1-2; D remains ambiguous. Trimming left V 4 bases short and J 1 base short, with 8 bases between. The CDR3 totals 13 residues. In germline, CDR1 is SGHRS, CDR2 YFSETQ.

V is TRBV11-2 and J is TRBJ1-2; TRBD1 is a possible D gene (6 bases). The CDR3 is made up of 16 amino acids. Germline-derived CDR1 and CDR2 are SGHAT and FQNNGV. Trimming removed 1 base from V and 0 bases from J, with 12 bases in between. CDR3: CASSLAGAVANYGYTF. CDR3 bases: TGTGCCAGCAGCTTAGCAGGGGCGGTAGCTAACTATGGCTACACCTTC.

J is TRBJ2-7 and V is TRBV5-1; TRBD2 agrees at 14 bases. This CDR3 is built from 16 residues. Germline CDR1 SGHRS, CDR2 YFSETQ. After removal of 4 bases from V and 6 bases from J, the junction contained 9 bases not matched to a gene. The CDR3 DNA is TGCGCCAGCAGCGAGGGACTAGCGGGAGCGGTCTCCGAGCAGTACTTC. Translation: CASSEGLAGAVSEQYF.

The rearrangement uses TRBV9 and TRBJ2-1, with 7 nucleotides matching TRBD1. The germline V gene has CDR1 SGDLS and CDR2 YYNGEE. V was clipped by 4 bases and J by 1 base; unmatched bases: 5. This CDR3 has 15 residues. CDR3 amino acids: CASSIDRESYNEQFF. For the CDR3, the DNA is TGTGCCAGCAGCATTGACAGGGAATCCTACAATGAGCAGTTCTTC.

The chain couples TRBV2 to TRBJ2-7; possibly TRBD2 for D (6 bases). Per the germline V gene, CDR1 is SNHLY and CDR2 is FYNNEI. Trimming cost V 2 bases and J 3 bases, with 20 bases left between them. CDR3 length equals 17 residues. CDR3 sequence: CASSERVLSGYHYEQYF. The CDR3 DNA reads TGTGCCAGCAGTGAAAGGGTCCTAAGCGGGTACCACTACGAGCAGTACTTC. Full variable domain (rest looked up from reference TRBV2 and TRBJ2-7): EPEVTQTPSHQVTQMGQEVILRCVPISNHLYFYWYRQILGQKVEFLVSFYNNEISEKSEIFDDQFSVERPDGSNFTLKIRSTKLEDSAMYFCASSERVLSGYHYEQYFGPGTRLTVT.